The entry that follows covers one T cell receptor beta chain sequence. Read data end 3 residues before the CDR3 end; the end is taken from the germline J gene. This CDR3 is 13 amino acids long. The V gene's germline CDR1 is MNHEY and CDR2 SVGEGT. This sample is drawn from a study of T cells in women clearing cervical HPV infection. Libraries were prepared by immunoSEQ multiplex PCR; TCRdb keeps only in-frame clonotypes and omits some of them. This repertoire includes roughly 19,000 clones. The receptor was derived from a woman between 18 and 70 years old with a cervical HPV16 infection that either progressed to CIN3+ or cleared (not recorded which). This chain connects TRBV6-2 or TRBV6-3 to TRBJ1-2, with unresolved D. Sequenced: blood buffy coat. The chain's CDR3 is CASSYRELPGYTF. The covered CDR3 bases are TGTGCCAGCAGTTACCGAGAGCTACCGGGC.